This TCR beta chain was obtained from a study of post-analysis software for immune sequencing data (dated by TCRdb to between 2014 and 2016). Background for the entire study: Disease courses on record covered relapsing-remitting, secondary progressive and progressive-relapsing multiple sclerosis, though some patients had no subtype annotation. The patient repertoires were compared against approximately ten previously published healthy control repertoires obtained from donors aged 6 to 25 years. A subset of samples was prepared in parallel using single-end sample barcoding, then pooled and co-amplified after Illumina adapter ligation.

To demonstrate the VDJtools post-analysis software, TCR beta repertoires were profiled from the peripheral blood of 13 young patients with multiple sclerosis. The multiple sclerosis patients were children and adolescents between roughly 6 and 17 years of age. The study at large found these results: Normalized Chao1 diversity was significantly lower in multiple sclerosis patients than controls, suggesting substantial peripheral T-cell clonal expansion. The control group was slightly older than the multiple sclerosis patient group. Significantly higher frequencies in patients than in controls were found for roughly 5 TRBV segments, including TRBV5-6, TRBV5-1 and TRBV20-1. When samples were clustered directly using the F measure, samples prepared in the same batch co-clustered strongly, which prompted a batch-effect correction.

The library relied on PCR. Reads for this sample came from an Illumina HiSeq 2500. To reduce PCR and sequencing biases, unique molecular identifiers were incorporated into the TCR beta cDNA libraries. Approximately 500,000 cDNA molecules were obtained per 1 to 10 million input T cells, so each molecule approximated one T cell. The same protocol used for the earlier healthy control dataset was applied to prepare and sequence the patient libraries. Within a given batch, samples were prepared together, multiplexed and sequenced on the same HiSeq lane. The paper's processing steps were these. MIGEC was used to process the raw barcoded reads, and molecular identifier groups with only a single read were discarded before consensus assembly and CDR3 extraction. VDJtools was used for post-analysis of the clonotype tables, and diversity was normalized by down-sampling every dataset to the size of the smallest sample. In repertoire overlap clustering, CDR3 amino acid sequences, but not nucleotide sequences, were matched to correct batch-related cross-sample contamination. The public sequencing data were trimmed at Q25 with fastp and processed into clonotypes with MiXCR by TCRdb, which kept only in-frame beta chains. Merged by CDR3 protein, the rows form single entries marked with the most common genes and DNA. Clone size and V and J calls follow TCRdb, not the original study. Counted in this sample were fewer than 850,000 distinct CDR3 sequences; around 27% of them appeared once. 0.56% of the sample lies in the top ten.

As concerns this clonotype: Its antigen remains undetermined. Base qualities are not recorded, but no much larger clone differs from it by a single base.

For CDR1 and CDR2, the germline V gene lists SQVTM and ANQGSEA. V loses 7 bases at its end and J loses 2 bases; junction bases beyond the gene matches: 3. Spanning cysteine to phenylalanine, the CDR3 consists of 12 amino acids. Only CDR3 DNA remains: 36 bases, in frame from the first base. The sequence joins TRBV29-1 to TRBJ1-1, with 8 central nucleotides matching TRBD1. The source material was blood. The sequence was obtained from a girl aged 5-17 years with multiple sclerosis. The CDR3 protein: CSGDRRNTEAFF. At the DNA level, the sequence is TGCAGCGGGGACAGGCGAAACACTGAAGCTTTCTTT.